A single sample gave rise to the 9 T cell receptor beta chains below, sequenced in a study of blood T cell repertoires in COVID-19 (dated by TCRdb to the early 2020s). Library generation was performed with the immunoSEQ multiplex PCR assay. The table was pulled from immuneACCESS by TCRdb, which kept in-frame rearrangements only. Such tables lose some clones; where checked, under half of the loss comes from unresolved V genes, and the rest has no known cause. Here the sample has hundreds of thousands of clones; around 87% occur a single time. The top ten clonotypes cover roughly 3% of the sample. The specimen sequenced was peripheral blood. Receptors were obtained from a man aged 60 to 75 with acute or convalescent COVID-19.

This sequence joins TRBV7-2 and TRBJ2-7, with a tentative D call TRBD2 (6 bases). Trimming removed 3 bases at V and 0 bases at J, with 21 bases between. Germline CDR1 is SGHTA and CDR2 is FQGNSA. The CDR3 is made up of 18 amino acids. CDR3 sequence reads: CASSFPPDAGSHSYEQYF. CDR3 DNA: TGTGCCAGCAGCTTCCCCCCTGACGCGGGGAGCCACTCCTACGAGCAGTACTTC.

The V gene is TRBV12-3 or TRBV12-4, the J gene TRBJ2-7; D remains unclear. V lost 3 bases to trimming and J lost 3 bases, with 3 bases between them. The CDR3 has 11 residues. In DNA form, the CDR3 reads TGTGCCAGCAGTTTTCGCTACGAGCAGTACTTC. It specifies CASSFRYEQYF.

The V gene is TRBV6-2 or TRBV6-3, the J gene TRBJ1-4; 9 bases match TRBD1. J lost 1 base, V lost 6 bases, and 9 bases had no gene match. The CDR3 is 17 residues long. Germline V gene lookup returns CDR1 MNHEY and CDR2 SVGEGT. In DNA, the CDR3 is TGTGCCAGCAGCCCTGCCGACAGGGGGAAAACTAATGAAAAACTGTTTTTT. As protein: CASSPADRGKTNEKLFF.

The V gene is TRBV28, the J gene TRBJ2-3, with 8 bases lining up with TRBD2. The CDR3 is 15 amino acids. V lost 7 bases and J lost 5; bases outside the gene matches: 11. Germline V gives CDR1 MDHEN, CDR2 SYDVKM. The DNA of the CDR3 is TGTGCCAGCACTTCCCGCGGGGGGCCAAGAGATACGCAGTATTTT. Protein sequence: CASTSRGGPRDTQYF.

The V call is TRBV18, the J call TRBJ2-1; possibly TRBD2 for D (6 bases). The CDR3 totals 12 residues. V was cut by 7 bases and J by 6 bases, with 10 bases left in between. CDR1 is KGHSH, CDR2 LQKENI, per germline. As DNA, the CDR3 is TGTGCCAGCTACCCGGAGGGCAATGAGCAGTTCTTC. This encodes CASYPEGNEQFF.

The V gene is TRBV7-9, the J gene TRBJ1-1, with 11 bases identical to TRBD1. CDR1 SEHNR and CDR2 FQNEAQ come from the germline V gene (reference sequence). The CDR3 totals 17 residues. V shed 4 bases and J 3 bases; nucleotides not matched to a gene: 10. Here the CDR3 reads CASSSWTGGRRDTEAFF. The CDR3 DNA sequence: TGTGCCAGCAGCTCCTGGACAGGGGGCCGGAGGGACACTGAAGCTTTCTTT.

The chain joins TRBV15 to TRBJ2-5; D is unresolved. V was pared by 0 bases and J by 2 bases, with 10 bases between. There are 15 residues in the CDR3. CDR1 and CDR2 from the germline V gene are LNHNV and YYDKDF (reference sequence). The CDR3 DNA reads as TGTGCCACCAGCAGAGAAAAGGCACAGCAAGAGACCCAGTACTTC. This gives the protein CATSREKAQQETQYF.

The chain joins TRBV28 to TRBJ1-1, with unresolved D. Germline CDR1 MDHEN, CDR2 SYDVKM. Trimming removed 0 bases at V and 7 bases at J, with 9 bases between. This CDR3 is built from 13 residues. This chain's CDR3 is CASSLWGIREAFF. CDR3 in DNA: TGTGCCAGCAGTTTATGGGGCATACGTGAAGCTTTCTTT.

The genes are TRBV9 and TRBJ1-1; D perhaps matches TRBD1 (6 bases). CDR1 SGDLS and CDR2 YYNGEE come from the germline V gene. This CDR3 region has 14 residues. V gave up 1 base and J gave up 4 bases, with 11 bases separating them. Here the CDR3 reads CASSVTGSGTEAFF. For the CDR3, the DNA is TGTGCCAGCAGCGTAACAGGGTCGGGCACTGAAGCTTTCTTT.